A selection of T cell receptor beta chains follows, all from one sample in a study of neurological immune-mediated disorders. TCRdb reprocessed the 5' RACE reads via MiXCR and lists one record per CDR3 protein. The sample contains about 33,000 distinct CDR3 sequences, roughly an eighth of which appear only once. The material sequenced was PBMCs. The receptors here all came from a woman in her thirties or forties in good health. CDR3s include the opening cysteine and the closing phenylalanine or tryptophan. A D gene is named only where the DNA matches it firmly. Size tells how often a clone was seen (once, few, many) or the class of an expanded clone, and some rows leave it out.

v_call,j_call,d_call,clone_size,cdr3_nt,cdr3_aa
TRBV12-3/TRBV12-4,TRBJ1-1,.,many,TGTGCCAGCAGTTTAACGAGGGCTCAAGCTTTCTTT,CASSLTRAQAFF
TRBV25-1,TRBJ1-3,.,many,TGTGCCAGCAGTGGCGCAGGGGATGAAAACACCATATATTTT,CASSGAGDENTIYF
TRBV5-1,TRBJ1-1,TRBD1,many,TGCGCCAGCAGCTTAGCAGGGGGTCCTGACACTGAAGCTTTCTTT,CASSLAGGPDTEAFF
TRBV20-1,TRBJ2-3,TRBD2,many,TGCAGTGCTAGGATAGCGGGGCGGGCGCGGACAGATACGCAGTATTTT,CSARIAGRARTDTQYF
TRBV2,TRBJ2-2,.,.,TGTGCCAGCAAACTGACGAACACCGGGGAGCTGTTTTTT,CASKLTNTGELFF
TRBV6-5,TRBJ1-1,.,many,TGTGCCAGCAGTTACTCCCCTGGTGAAAACACTGAAGCTTTCTTT,CASSYSPGENTEAFF
TRBV5-1,TRBJ1-1,.,medium-sized,TGCGCCAGCAGAGACACCCCGAACACTGAAGCTTTCTTT,CASRDTPNTEAFF
TRBV6-2/TRBV6-3,TRBJ2-5,TRBD2,medium-sized,TGTGCCAGCATAGCGGGGACGGGTACAGAGACCCAGTACTTC,CASIAGTGTETQYF
TRBV20-1,TRBJ2-3,.,many,TGCAGTGCTTGGTTTAGCGCGGGAGATACGCAGTATTTT,CSAWFSAGDTQYF
TRBV5-1,TRBJ2-7,TRBD2,many,TGCGCCAGCAGGGAGTCGGCGGGGGGGACGTACGAGCAGTACTTC,CASRESAGGTYEQYF
TRBV10-3,TRBJ2-3,TRBD2,many,TGTGCCATCAGTGAGTCTAGCGGGAGTGTCACAGATACGCAGTATTTT,CAISESSGSVTDTQYF
TRBV20-1,TRBJ2-7,.,many,TGCAGTGCTAGAGATGGGTTCGGCGCACGCTACGAGCAGTACTTC,CSARDGFGARYEQYF
TRBV14,TRBJ2-1,.,many,TGTGCCAGCAGCCAAGTCAGTGGGGCCTACAATGAGCAGTTCTTC,CASSQVSGAYNEQFF
TRBV28,TRBJ2-1,TRBD2,many,TGTGCCAGCACCGGACTAGCGGTGAACAATGAGCAGTTCTTC,CASTGLAVNNEQFF
TRBV9,TRBJ2-5,.,many,TGTGCCAGCAGCGTAGATTCCAGGGTTGAGACCCAGTACTTC,CASSVDSRVETQYF
TRBV7-3,TRBJ2-1,TRBD2,few,TGTGCCAGCAGCTTAACGGGGAGCGGGAACAATGAGCAGTTCTTC,CASSLTGSGNNEQFF
TRBV20-1,TRBJ1-1,.,many,TGCAGTGCTAGCTCCAGGGAGAGGGTCACTGAAGCTTTCTTT,CSASSRERVTEAFF
TRBV11-2,TRBJ2-2,.,few,TGTGCCAGCAGCTTAGAAGTTGCTGTTGGGGAGCTGTTTTTT,CASSLEVAVGELFF
TRBV6-5,TRBJ2-6,.,many,TGTGCCAGCAGTTCTGAGCCCTCTGGGGCCAACGTCCTGACTTTC,CASSSEPSGANVLTF
TRBV6-2/TRBV6-3,TRBJ2-1,TRBD2,many,TGTGCCAGCAGACTACTAGCGGGGGGCTACAATGAGCAGTTCTTC,CASRLLAGGYNEQFF
TRBV6-1,TRBJ1-4,TRBD1,once,TGTGCCAGCAAAGACGGACAGGGGGCCTTCCGAGCGAAGGAAAAACTGTTTTTT,CASKDGQGAFRAKEKLFF
TRBV5-1,TRBJ2-5,.,.,TGCGCCAGCAGCTTGGGGTCAGGTGGATACCAAGAGACCCAGTACTTC,CASSLGSGGYQETQYF
TRBV29-1,TRBJ2-2,TRBD2,many,TGCAGCGTTTTACTAGCGTTGAACACCGGGGAGCTGTTTTTT,CSVLLALNTGELFF
TRBV24-1,TRBJ2-1,TRBD1,many,TGTGCCACCAGTGATGACAGGGGTTACAATGAGCAGTTCTTC,CATSDDRGYNEQFF
TRBV4-1,TRBJ2-5,.,many,TGCGCCAGCAGCCAAGAGGCCCGGGGCCCCCCGGGGGAGACCCAGTACTTC,CASSQEARGPPGETQYF
TRBV5-1,TRBJ2-5,.,medium-sized,TGCGCCAGCTCCATGGGGGAGTACCAAGAGACCCAGTACTTC,CASSMGEYQETQYF
TRBV12-3/TRBV12-4,TRBJ2-7,TRBD2,many,TGTGCCAGCAGTTTGGGAAGGACTAGCGGGACGCCCTACGAGCAGTACTTC,CASSLGRTSGTPYEQYF
TRBV20-1,TRBJ2-5,TRBD2,few,TGCAGTGCCTTATACAGGGTCGGACTAGCGGGTTCTGAGACCCAGTACTTC,CSALYRVGLAGSETQYF
TRBV6-5,TRBJ2-5,TRBD2,many,TGTGCCAGCAGGGGCGGAGCGGCAGTCGGGGGGGAGACCCAGTACTTC,CASRGGAAVGGETQYF
TRBV2,TRBJ2-3,TRBD1,many,TGTGCCAGCACCCCGGACAGGGGGCCGTTGGATACGCAGTATTTT,CASTPDRGPLDTQYF
TRBV18,TRBJ1-1,.,.,TGTGCCAGCTCACTCTCCTCCACCACTGAAGCTTTCTTT,CASSLSSTTEAFF
TRBV20-1,TRBJ1-2,.,many,TGCAGTGCTATTGCTAAGAATGACTATGGCTACACCTTC,CSAIAKNDYGYTF
TRBV6-5,TRBJ2-1,TRBD2,many,TGTGCCAGCAGACCCGGACTAGGCCTGAACTACAATGAGCAGTTCTTC,CASRPGLGLNYNEQFF
TRBV6-4,TRBJ2-1,TRBD2,many,TGTGCCAGCAGTGACTCGAGCGGGGTATCCCATGAGCAGTTCTTC,CASSDSSGVSHEQFF
TRBV10-3,TRBJ2-7,TRBD1,many,TGTGCCATCAGACAGGGGGCATACGAGCAGTACTTC,CAIRQGAYEQYF
TRBV5-5,TRBJ1-2,.,many,TGTGCCAGCAGCTCGGGGTTACTAGGCTACACCTTC,CASSSGLLGYTF
TRBV29-1,TRBJ2-3,.,many,TGCAGCGTTGGGGGGGGGCGGGAGTCAGATACGCAGTATTTT,CSVGGGRESDTQYF
TRBV20-1,TRBJ1-4,.,medium-sized,TGCAGTGCTCAGGGGCCGCTCGCAACTAATGAAAAACTGTTTTTT,CSAQGPLATNEKLFF
TRBV6-5,TRBJ1-1,.,many,TGTGCCAGCAGTTACATTGGGGGGGAGATGAACACTGAAGCTTTCTTT,CASSYIGGEMNTEAFF
TRBV4-3,TRBJ2-7,.,many,TGCGCCAGCAGCCAAGATCGCACATCCTACGAGCAGTACTTC,CASSQDRTSYEQYF
TRBV20-1,TRBJ2-5,.,many,TGCAGTGCTACGAGCCCGGAGGGGGCGCGCCAAGAGACCCAGTACTTC,CSATSPEGARQETQYF
TRBV29-1,TRBJ2-1,TRBD2,many,TGCAGCGTTGAGGGACTAGCGGGAGACAATGAGCAGTTCTTC,CSVEGLAGDNEQFF
TRBV14,TRBJ2-3,.,.,TGTGCCAGTAGCCAAGCGCTTCTCACAGATACGCATTATTTT,CASSQALLTDTHYF
TRBV7-2,TRBJ1-2,TRBD1,many,TGTGCCAGCAGCGGAGGGACAGGGAGTGGTGAAAATGGCTACACCTTC,CASSGGTGSGENGYTF
TRBV27,TRBJ2-3,.,many,TGTGCCAGCAGTTCGGGGGCAGGGGGCACAGATACGCAGTATTTT,CASSSGAGGTDTQYF
TRBV5-1,TRBJ2-7,.,many,TGCGCCAGCAGAACTGGGGAGGAGCAGTACTTC,CASRTGEEQYF
TRBV5-1,TRBJ2-3,.,many,TGCGCCAGCAGCTTGGGGCGCACAGATACGCAGTATTTT,CASSLGRTDTQYF
TRBV20-1,TRBJ1-2,.,many,TGCAGTGCTAGAGATTTGTCCTTATCGGGGGGCTACACCTTC,CSARDLSLSGGYTF
TRBV5-1,TRBJ2-5,TRBD2,medium-sized,TGCGCCAGCAGCTTTCTAGCGGGGGAGGAGGAGACCCAGTACTTC,CASSFLAGEEETQYF
TRBV15,TRBJ2-5,TRBD2,many,TGTGCCACCAGCAGAAGGACTAGTAACGGCGAGACCCAGTACTTC,CATSRRTSNGETQYF
TRBV4-2,TRBJ2-3,.,many,TGTGCCAGCAGCCAACATTCAGGGTCTAGCACAGATACGCAGTATTTT,CASSQHSGSSTDTQYF